The clone carrying this T cell receptor (beta chain) was counted many times. Its cognate antigen is unknown. The entry originates in a study of cytomegalovirus exposure and HLA in healthy donors. Regarding the study as a whole: In vitro data verified a few CMV-associated chains as specific for CMV antigens.

The data were produced by immunoSEQ multiplex PCR, yet TCRdb's version contains in-frame clones alone and is incomplete. Of 250,000 to 300,000 clones listed, 65% to 90% are singletons. The CDR3 loop spans 16 amino acids. CDR1 is LNHNV and CDR2 is YYDKDF in the germline V gene (reference sequence). V trimming: 0 bases; J trimming: 1 base; junction bases outside the gene matches: 0. The source of this sequence is a woman under 30 in good health and CMV-seronegative. The specimen was PBMCs. The V and J genes are TRBV15 and TRBJ2-6; TRBD1 aligns across 7 bases. CDR3 region: CATSRETGSGANVLTF. The CDR3 bases are TGTGCCACCAGCAGAGAGACAGGGTCTGGGGCCAACGTCCTGACTTTC.